Only one count was recorded for the clone carrying this T cell receptor (beta chain). Its antigen is not known. The data derive from a study of Ad26.COV2.S vaccination and SARS-CoV-2 variants. Background on the study: Enrolled in COV1001, the donor was in the Ad26.COV2.S trial arm, which received the vaccine. Findings of the study overall: In TCR breadth and depth analyses, total T cell responses may have been underestimated.

Treatment: 15 to 20 received Ad26.COV2.S at low or high dose, single or two shots; about 5 received placebo; per-sample allocation not given. Sampling occurred on day 63 after the first vaccine or placebo injection. An adult of 18-55 years in Boston served as donor. V dropped 6 bases and J dropped 3 bases, with 11 bases sitting between them. The CDR3 totals 12 residues. In germline, CDR1 is SQVTM, CDR2 ANQGSEA. TCRdb keeps only in-frame clones here, not all; method: immunoSEQ multiplex PCR. Here the sample spans roughly 390,000 clones, about nine tenths being singletons. The V and J genes are TRBV29-1 and TRBJ1-2; no firm D call. The origin of this receptor is a person aged 18-65 years who received the Ad26.COV2.S COVID-19 vaccine or a placebo. Source: peripheral blood, taken in a trial of Ad26.COV2.S vaccine versus placebo. The CDR3 DNA reads as TGCAGCGTCCAGACGGAGGACTATGGCTACACCTTC. It encodes CSVQTEDYGYTF.